This T cell receptor beta chain derives from a study of shared clonotypes between healthy human individuals. As to this clone: Its antigen is currently unknown.

Some 30,000 T cell genomes, or roughly 200 ng DNA, went into the sorted-subset replicate PCRs. Assay used: immunoSEQ multiplex PCR; TCRdb lists only in-frame clones, some missing. The repertoire holds more than 550,000 clones, with roughly 72% as singletons. Overall study results and limits: Against clonotypes common to all four donors, non-shared ones had lower generation probabilities. Sorted-subset sequencing was shown by rarefaction to be incomplete despite large depth.

CD4+ cells yielded CD45RA+ naive and CD45RA-negative memory subsets. Germline V gene sequence: CDR1 ENHRY, CDR2 SYGVKD. V shed 3 bases, J shed 1 base, and the junction held 8 bases outside the gene matches. The CDR3 has 16 amino acids. The V and J genes are TRBV10-3 and TRBJ2-5; 7 nucleotides match TRBD1. This clonotype was obtained from a woman in her thirties in good health. The source material was memory CD4+ T cells sorted from blood. Described subset: CD45RA-negative fraction. CDR3 nucleotide sequence: TGTGCCATCAGTGATATGTTAAGGGGGCTCCAAGAGACCCAGTACTTC. Translating gives CAISDMLRGLQETQYF.